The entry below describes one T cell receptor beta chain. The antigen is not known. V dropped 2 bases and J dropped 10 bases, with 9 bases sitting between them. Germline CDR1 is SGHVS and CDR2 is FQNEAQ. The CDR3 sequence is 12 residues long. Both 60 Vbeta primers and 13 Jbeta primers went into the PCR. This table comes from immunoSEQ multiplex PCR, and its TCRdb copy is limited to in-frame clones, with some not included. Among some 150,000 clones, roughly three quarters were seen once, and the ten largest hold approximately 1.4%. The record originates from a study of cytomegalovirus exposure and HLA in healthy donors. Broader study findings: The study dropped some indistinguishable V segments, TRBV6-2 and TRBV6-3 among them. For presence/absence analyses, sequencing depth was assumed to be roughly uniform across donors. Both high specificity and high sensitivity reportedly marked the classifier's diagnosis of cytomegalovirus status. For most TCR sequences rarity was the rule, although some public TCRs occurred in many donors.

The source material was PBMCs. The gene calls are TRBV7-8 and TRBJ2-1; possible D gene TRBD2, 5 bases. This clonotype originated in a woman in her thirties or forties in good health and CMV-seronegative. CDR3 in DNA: TGTGCCAGCAGCTTACCAGGCGGGGAGCAGTTCTTC. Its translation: CASSLPGGEQFF.